This TCR beta chain was obtained from a study of CD8 T cells in Susac syndrome. Random hexamers were used to reverse transcribe roughly 0.45 to 1 ug of RNA. TCRdb re-analysed the immunoSEQ multiplex PCR reads in MiXCR, keeping a single row per CDR3 protein. The table has tens of thousands of distinct CDR3 sequences, around 94% seen once; the top ten hold just under 0.2%. The CDR3 spans 13 residues. Between the trimmed V and J ends, which lost 6 bases and 5 bases, there was a span of 16 bases. CDR1 and CDR2 from the germline V gene are DFQATT and SNEGSKA (reference sequence). The clonotype comes from a human donor in good health. Sample: CD8+ T cells from PBMCs. The gene calls are TRBV20-1 and TRBJ1-1; no firm D call. CDR3 sequence reads: CSASEGMGTEAFF. CDR3 coding DNA: TGCAGTGCCTCCGAAGGTATGGGGACTGAAGCTTTCTTT.